A selection of T cell receptor beta chains follows, all from one sample in a study of T-cell reconstitution after alpha-beta-depleted transplantation in children. TCRdb itself ran the PCR reads through MiXCR, one entry per CDR3 protein. Of over 85,000 distinct CDR3 sequences listed, about 9.3% are singletons. The sequenced sample was PBMCs from the stem cell graft donor, obtained from the stem cell graft. The receptors derive from a human donor who donated a stem cell graft to a child with acute lymphoblastic leukemia. Each CDR3 is given with its conserved first and last residue. The D gene is left open where the match is weak. Size values are once, few and many counts, or a class for expanded clones, and some rows have none.

cdr3_nt cdr3_aa v_call clone_size d_call j_call
TGCGCCAGCAGCCAGGACACCTGGGGGAACACTGAAGCTTTCTTT CASSQDTWGNTEAFF TRBV4-3 many NA TRBJ1-1
TGTGCCAGCAGTTACGGAGGTTCCGGAGAGACCCAGTACTTC CASSYGGSGETQYF TRBV6-2/TRBV6-3 many NA TRBJ2-5
TGTGCCAGCAGCTTAAACCAGAATGAGCAGTTCTTC CASSLNQNEQFF TRBV7-9 many NA TRBJ2-1
TGTGCCAGCAGCTTAGCGTTTTATCCAGGGATAGACAATCAGCCCCAGCATTTT CASSLAFYPGIDNQPQHF TRBV11-1 many NA TRBJ1-5
TGCAGTGCTAAGGGACTAGCGGGGAGGGGACACACAGATACGCAGTATTTT CSAKGLAGRGHTDTQYF TRBV20-1 many TRBD2 TRBJ2-3
TGTGCCAGCTCCCCACCGGGCTCCTACGAGCAGTACTTC CASSPPGSYEQYF TRBV18 NA NA TRBJ2-7
TGTGCCAGCTGGACTAGCGGGGGTGGGACGCAGTATTTT CASWTSGGGTQYF TRBV12-3/TRBV12-4 many TRBD2 TRBJ2-3
TGTGCCAGCAGTTTCGTAGGGAACTATGGCTACACCTTC CASSFVGNYGYTF TRBV28 many NA TRBJ1-2
TGCCGGCCCCGGGGGCCCCAGCATTTT CRPRGPQHF TRBV20-1 many NA TRBJ1-5
TGTGCCAGCACCGAGGGTTTAACAGCGGAGACCCAGTACTTC CASTEGLTAETQYF TRBV2 many NA TRBJ2-5
TGTGCCAGCAGAGAGGCGGGGAACTATGGCTACACCTTC CASREAGNYGYTF TRBV11-2 many NA TRBJ1-2
TGTGCCAGCGGCCAAGGATCAATCTACGAGCAGTACTTC CASGQGSIYEQYF TRBV6-5 many NA TRBJ2-7
TGTGCCAGCTCACCACTAGCGGGGAAAGAGACCCAGTACTTC CASSPLAGKETQYF TRBV18 NA TRBD2 TRBJ2-5
TGCAGTGCAAAGCCGGGACAGTGGGGTCACGAGCAGTACTTC CSAKPGQWGHEQYF TRBV20-1 many TRBD1 TRBJ2-7
TGTGCCAGCAGCCATAGCGCCCCCCCTACCGGTTCACCCCTCCACTTT CASSHSAPPTGSPLHF TRBV7-2 many NA TRBJ1-6
TGTGCCAGCAGCCCACCGGACTCTGGAAACACCATATATTTT CASSPPDSGNTIYF TRBV12-3/TRBV12-4 many NA TRBJ1-3
TGCGCCAGCACCCCGCATAGCGGGAGTTCCTTAGAGACCCAGTACTTC CASTPHSGSSLETQYF TRBV5-1 many TRBD2 TRBJ2-5
TGTGCCAGCTGGGGCGCCGTCATGAACACTGAAGCTTTCTTT CASWGAVMNTEAFF TRBV6-2/TRBV6-3 many NA TRBJ1-1
TGCGCCAGCAGGGAACGGGGGGACTACAATGAGCAGTTCTTC CASRERGDYNEQFF TRBV4-1 many TRBD2 TRBJ2-1
TGTGCCAGCAGTTTACCCGGGGGGGCTAAGACCCAGTACTTC CASSLPGGAKTQYF TRBV12-3/TRBV12-4 many TRBD2 TRBJ2-5
TGTGCCAGCAGCCCCAATCCGGGCCCCACAGATACGCAGTATTTT CASSPNPGPTDTQYF TRBV12-3/TRBV12-4 many NA TRBJ2-3
TGTGCCAGTAGTATAGGACAGGTGTCGGCCTACACTGAAGCTTTCTTT CASSIGQVSAYTEAFF TRBV19 NA NA TRBJ1-1
TGCGCCAGCAGCTTGAAGCAGGGAACGGACGAGCAGTACTTC CASSLKQGTDEQYF TRBV5-1 many NA TRBJ2-7
TGTGCCAGCAGTTTAGTAGGGGGTGGCTACGAGCAGTACTTC CASSLVGGGYEQYF TRBV12-3/TRBV12-4 NA NA TRBJ2-7
TGTGCCAGCAGCGTGGTACTAGCGGGGTACTCCTACAATGAGCAGTTCTTC CASSVVLAGYSYNEQFF TRBV12-3/TRBV12-4 once TRBD2 TRBJ2-1
TGCAGTGCTAAAGATCCTAGCGGGGTCGGGAGCTCCTACAATGAGCAGTTCTTC CSAKDPSGVGSSYNEQFF TRBV20-1 many TRBD2 TRBJ2-1
TGCAGCGCCGCTTGGGAGGCTGGGGCCAACGTCCTGACTTTC CSAAWEAGANVLTF TRBV29-1 many NA TRBJ2-6
TGTGCCAGCAGCCACCGACAGGGTGCAACTAATGAAAAACTGTTTTTT CASSHRQGATNEKLFF TRBV7-6 many TRBD1 TRBJ1-4
TGTGCCAGCAGTTCCGGGTGGGCCGGGGCCAACGTCCTGACTTTC CASSSGWAGANVLTF TRBV28 many NA TRBJ2-6
TGCGCCAGCAGCCCCCTCCCCGGCCTTGGGGTTTTGGGGGAGCCCCAGCATTTT CASSPLPGLGVLGEPQHF TRBV4-1 many NA TRBJ1-5
TGTGCCAGCAGGGGGGAAGGGACTGAAGCTTTCTTT CASRGEGTEAFF TRBV6-4 many NA TRBJ1-1
TGTGCCAGCAGTGACTCATGGACTAGCGGCTACAATGAGCAGTTCTTC CASSDSWTSGYNEQFF TRBV6-4 many TRBD2 TRBJ2-1
TGCGCCAGCAGCTTGAACAGGGGGAACAATGAGCAGTTCTTC CASSLNRGNNEQFF TRBV5-1 many TRBD1 TRBJ2-1
TGTGCCAGCAGCTTCAGACAGGGAACAACAGATACGCAGTATTTT CASSFRQGTTDTQYF TRBV7-9 many TRBD1 TRBJ2-3
TGTGCCAGCACTTTGACCCTGGGAGATACGCAGTATTTT CASTLTLGDTQYF TRBV12-3/TRBV12-4 many NA TRBJ2-3
TGTGCCAGCAGCCCCAGGGGCCGTAACACTGAAGCTTTCTTT CASSPRGRNTEAFF TRBV7-9 many NA TRBJ1-1
TGTGCCTGGAGCCGGGTTTTCACTGAAGCTTTCTTT CAWSRVFTEAFF TRBV30 NA NA TRBJ1-1
TGCAGTGCTAGAGATAGGGGGTTTCCGGGGGCGAACTATGGCTACACCTTC CSARDRGFPGANYGYTF TRBV20-1 many NA TRBJ1-2
TGTGCCAGCAGCGTAGCGGGACGGAGTAACACCGGGGAGCTGTTTTTT CASSVAGRSNTGELFF TRBV9 many NA TRBJ2-2
TGTGCCAGCAGGGGACACGGTTCTTACGAGCAGTACTTC CASRGHGSYEQYF TRBV12-3/TRBV12-4 many NA TRBJ2-7
TGTGCCAGCAGTTACCCGACTCCGAGGACAGATACGCAGTATTTT CASSYPTPRTDTQYF TRBV6-2/TRBV6-3 many NA TRBJ2-3
TGCAGTGTTTTCCTATTACAGGGTCCGAGCTCCTACGAGCAGTACTTC CSVFLLQGPSSYEQYF TRBV20-1 NA NA TRBJ2-7
TGTGCCAGCAGCCGGGGACTAGCGGGAAGCCAGTACCAAGAGACCCAGTACTTC CASSRGLAGSQYQETQYF TRBV28 many TRBD2 TRBJ2-5
TGTGCCAGCAGTTACTCAGGAGGGGGCCCCTCCTACGAGCAGTACTTC CASSYSGGGPSYEQYF TRBV6-5 many NA TRBJ2-7